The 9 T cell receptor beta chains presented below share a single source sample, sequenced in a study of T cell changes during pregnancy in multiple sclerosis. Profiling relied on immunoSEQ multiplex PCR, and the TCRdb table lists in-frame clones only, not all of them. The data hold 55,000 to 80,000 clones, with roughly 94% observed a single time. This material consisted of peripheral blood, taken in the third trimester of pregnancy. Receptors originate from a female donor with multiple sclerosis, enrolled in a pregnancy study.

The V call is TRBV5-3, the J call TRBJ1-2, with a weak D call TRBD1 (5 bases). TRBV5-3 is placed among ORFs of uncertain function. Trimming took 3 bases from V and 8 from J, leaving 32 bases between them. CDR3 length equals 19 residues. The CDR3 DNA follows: TGTGCCAGAAGCTCCGACCCCCCGCGGAAACGGAGCTTTAGGGGAGGCTACACCTTC. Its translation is CARSSDPPRKRSFRGGYTF.

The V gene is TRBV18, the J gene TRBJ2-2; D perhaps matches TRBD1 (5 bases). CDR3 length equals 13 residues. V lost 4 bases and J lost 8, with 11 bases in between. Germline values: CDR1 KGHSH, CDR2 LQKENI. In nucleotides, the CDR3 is TGTGCCAGCTCACAAAGCAGGGATGGGGAGCTGTTTTTT. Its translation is CASSQSRDGELFF.

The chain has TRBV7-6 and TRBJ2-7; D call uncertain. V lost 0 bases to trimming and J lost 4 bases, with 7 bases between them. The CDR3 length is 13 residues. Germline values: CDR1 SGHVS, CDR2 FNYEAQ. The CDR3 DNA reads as TGTGCCAGCAGCTTAGCGGAGATATACGAGCAGTACTTC. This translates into CASSLAEIYEQYF.

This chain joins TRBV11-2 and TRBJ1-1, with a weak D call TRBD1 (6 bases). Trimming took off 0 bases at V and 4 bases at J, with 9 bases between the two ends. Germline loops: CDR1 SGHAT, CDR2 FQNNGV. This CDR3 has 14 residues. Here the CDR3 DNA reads TGTGCCAGCAGCTTAGAAGGCAGGGGCACTGAAGCTTTCTTT. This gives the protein CASSLEGRGTEAFF.

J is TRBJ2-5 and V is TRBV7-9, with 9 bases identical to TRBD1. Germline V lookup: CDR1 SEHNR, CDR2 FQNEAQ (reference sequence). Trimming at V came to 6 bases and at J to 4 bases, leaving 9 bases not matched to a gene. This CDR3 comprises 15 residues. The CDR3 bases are TGTGCCAGCAGAGCCGGGACAGGGCTTATAGAGACCCAGTACTTC. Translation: CASRAGTGLIETQYF.

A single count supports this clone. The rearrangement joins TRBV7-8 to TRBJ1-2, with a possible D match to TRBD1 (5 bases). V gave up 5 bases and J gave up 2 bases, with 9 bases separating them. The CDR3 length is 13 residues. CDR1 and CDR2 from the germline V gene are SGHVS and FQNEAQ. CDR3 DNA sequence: TGTGCCAGCAGCCCCCCAGGGAACTATGGCTACACCTTC. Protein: CASSPPGNYGYTF. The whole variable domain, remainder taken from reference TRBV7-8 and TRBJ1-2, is GAGVSQSPRYKVAKRGQDVALRCDPISGHVSLFWYQQALGQGPEFLTYFQNEAQLDKSGLPSDRFFAERPEGSVSTLKIQRTQQEDSAVYLCASSPPGNYGYTFGSGTRLTVV.

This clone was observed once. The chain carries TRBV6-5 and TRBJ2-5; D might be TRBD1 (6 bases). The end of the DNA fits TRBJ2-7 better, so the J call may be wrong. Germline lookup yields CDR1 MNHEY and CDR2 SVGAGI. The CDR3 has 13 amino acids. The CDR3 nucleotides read TGTGCCAGCAGGCTCCACGACAGGAACGAGCAGTACTTC. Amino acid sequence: CASRLHDRNEQYF.

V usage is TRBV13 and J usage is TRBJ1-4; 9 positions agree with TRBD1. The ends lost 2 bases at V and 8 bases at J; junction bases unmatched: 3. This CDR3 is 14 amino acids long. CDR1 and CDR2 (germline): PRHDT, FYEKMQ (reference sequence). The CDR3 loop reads CASSLRQGGEKLFF. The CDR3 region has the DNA TGTGCCAGCAGCTTACGACAGGGGGGAGAAAAACTGTTTTTT. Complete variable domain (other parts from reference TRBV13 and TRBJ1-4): AAGVIQSPRHLIKEKRETATLKCYPIPRHDTVYWYQQGPGQDPQFLISFYEKMQSDKGSIPDRFSAQQFSDYHSELNMSSLELGDSALYFCASSLRQGGEKLFFGSGTQLSVL.

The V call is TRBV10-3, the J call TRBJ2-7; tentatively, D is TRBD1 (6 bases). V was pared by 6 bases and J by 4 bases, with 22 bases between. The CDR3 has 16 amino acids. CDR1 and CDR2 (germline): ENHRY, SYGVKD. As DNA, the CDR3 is TGTGCCATCAGATCTGGACAGACCTCACTAGGGTACGAGCAGTACTTC. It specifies CAIRSGQTSLGYEQYF.